This T cell receptor beta chain was recorded in a study of blood T cell repertoires in COVID-19. This clone has more than one count but fewer than ten. The CDR3 is 16 residues long. The V gene end was trimmed by 4 bases and the J gene end by 4 bases; junction bases not matched to a gene: 11. CDR1 is SGDLS, CDR2 YYNGEE, per germline. Those enrolled, adults aged roughly 18 to 90 years, came from about two dozen US areas. The data were produced by immunoSEQ multiplex PCR, yet TCRdb's version contains in-frame clones alone and is incomplete. The sample lists about 430,000 clones; roughly 88% were seen once.

The sequenced sample consisted of PBMCs or T cells enriched from blood (not recorded which). The sequence was collected from a woman aged 25-40 years with acute COVID-19. The chain couples TRBV9 to TRBJ1-1; 9 nucleotides match TRBD1. The CDR3: CASSTVQGAMVTEAFF. In nucleotides, the CDR3 is TGTGCCAGCAGCACAGTACAGGGGGCAATGGTCACTGAAGCTTTCTTT.